This T cell receptor beta chain originates from a study of blood T cells in healthy people across ages. Then a second PCR, running roughly 7 to 12 cycles, was carried out with a sample-barcoded 5' primer and a J-beta primer mix. Every cDNA molecule carried a tag from a template-switch adaptor bearing 12 random nucleotides. A minimum of 2.5 million CDR3-containing paired-end reads was obtained for each sample. TCRdb fed the 5' RACE reads into MiXCR, producing one record per CDR3 protein. This table has roughly 560,000 distinct CDR3 sequences, under 30% appearing once. CDR3 length: 15 residues. The V gene's germline CDR1 is MGHRA and CDR2 YSYEKL. The V end was cut by 2 bases, the J end by 2 bases, with 12 bases between. These same data were also listed under a study on T cells of mothers and their children. That work adds: Slightly higher, non-significant overlap characterized related mother-child pairs relative to unrelated pairs.

The chain employs TRBV4-1 and TRBJ1-1; D not resolved. The source of this sequence is a boy younger than 18 in good health. The sequenced material came from blood. Here the CDR3 DNA reads TGCGCCAGCAGCCAAACTCCCGGGATTAACACTGAAGCTTTCTTT. Encoded protein: CASSQTPGINTEAFF.